Detailed here is one T cell receptor beta chain. Its antigen is as yet unknown. This specimen comes from a study of shared clonotypes between healthy human individuals. An even split of each subset's genomic DNA across several immunoSEQ plates was performed. The input for sorted-subset replicate PCRs was around 0.2 ug DNA, about 30,000 T cell genomes. The table came from immunoSEQ multiplex PCR; TCRdb's copy has only in-frame clones and leaves some out. The sample includes some 2 million clones, about 95% seen only once; the top ten take approximately 1.2%. Terminally differentiated effector memory CD45RA+ cells were excluded by CCR7 positive selection of CD45RO-negative cells. General observations from the study: Only blood was sampled, and tissue TCR repertoires likely differ from blood ones. Compared with clonotypes that all four donors shared, non-shared clonotypes had lower generation probabilities.

Sequencing used naive CD8+ T cells sorted from blood. The TCR sequence derives from a man aged 18 to 35 in good health.

The DNA of the CDR3 is TGTGCCAGCAGCTGGGGGGGCAAAAGACAAATCAGGCCCACAGATACGCAGTATTTT. This encodes CASSWGGKRQIRPTDTQYF. The chain joins TRBV7-9 to TRBJ2-3; D might be TRBD2 (7 bases). Germline V gene lookup returns CDR1 SEHNR and CDR2 FQNEAQ (reference sequence). The CDR3 sequence is 19 residues long. Trimming took off 4 bases at V and 2 bases at J, with 25 bases between the two ends. Looking up the rest from reference TRBV7-9 and TRBJ2-3 gives the full variable domain: DTGVSQNPRHKITKRGQNVTFRCDPISEHNRLYWYRQTLGQGPEFLTYFQNEAQLEKSRLLSDRFSAERPKGSFSTLEIQRTEQGDSAMYLCASSWGGKRQIRPTDTQYFGPGTRLTVL.